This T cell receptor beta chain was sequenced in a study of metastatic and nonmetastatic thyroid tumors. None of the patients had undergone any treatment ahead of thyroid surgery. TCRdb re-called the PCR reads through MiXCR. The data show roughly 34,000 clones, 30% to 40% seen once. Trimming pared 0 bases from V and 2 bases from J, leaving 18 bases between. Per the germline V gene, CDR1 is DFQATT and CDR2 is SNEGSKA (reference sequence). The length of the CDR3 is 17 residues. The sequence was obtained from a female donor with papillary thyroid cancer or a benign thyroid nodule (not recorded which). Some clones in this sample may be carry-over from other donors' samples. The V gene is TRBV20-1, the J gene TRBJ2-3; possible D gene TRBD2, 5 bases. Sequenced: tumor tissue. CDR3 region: CSARDKRVGKHTDTQYF. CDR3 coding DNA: TGCAGTGCTAGAGATAAGAGGGTCGGAAAGCACACAGATACGCAGTATTTT.